This TCR beta chain is from a study of blood T cell repertoires in COVID-19. Trimming cost V 1 base and J 5 bases, with 8 bases left between them. The CDR3 is 13 residues long. Looked up from germline, CDR1 is SGHTA and CDR2 is FQGTGA. Clones were read by immunoSEQ multiplex PCR, and TCRdb kept only the in-frame ones, dropping some. The repertoire holds 310,000 or so clones, with about nine tenths as singletons. Specimen: PBMCs or T cells enriched from blood (not recorded which). V is TRBV7-3 and J is TRBJ2-5; a possible D gene is TRBD1 (6 bases). This TCR came from a woman aged 18-29 years who had recovered from COVID-19. The CDR3 is CASSLNRDETQYF. The CDR3, as DNA: TGTGCCAGCAGCTTAAACAGGGATGAGACCCAGTACTTC.